The T cell receptor beta chain described here comes from a study of blood T cell repertoires in COVID-19. Study overall: Nucleic acid was either cDNA or gDNA, and it came from T cells, B-cell-depleted T cells, or PBMCs.

TCRdb's copy holds only in-frame clones and misses some; the assay was immunoSEQ multiplex PCR. The sample holds about 240,000 clones, around 88% seen once. Trimming took 0 bases from V and 3 from J, leaving 12 bases between them. Germline V gene sequence: CDR1 SGHVS, CDR2 FNYEAQ. The CDR3 is 16 residues long. The sequencing sample was made of PBMCs or T cells enriched from blood (not recorded which). The clonotype was recovered from a woman in her 40s with acute COVID-19. V is TRBV7-6 and J is TRBJ1-3, with D perhaps matching TRBD1 (6 bases). The CDR3: CASSLAQGLRGNTIYF. The CDR3 DNA is TGTGCCAGCAGCTTAGCCCAGGGGCTCCGTGGAAACACCATATATTTT.